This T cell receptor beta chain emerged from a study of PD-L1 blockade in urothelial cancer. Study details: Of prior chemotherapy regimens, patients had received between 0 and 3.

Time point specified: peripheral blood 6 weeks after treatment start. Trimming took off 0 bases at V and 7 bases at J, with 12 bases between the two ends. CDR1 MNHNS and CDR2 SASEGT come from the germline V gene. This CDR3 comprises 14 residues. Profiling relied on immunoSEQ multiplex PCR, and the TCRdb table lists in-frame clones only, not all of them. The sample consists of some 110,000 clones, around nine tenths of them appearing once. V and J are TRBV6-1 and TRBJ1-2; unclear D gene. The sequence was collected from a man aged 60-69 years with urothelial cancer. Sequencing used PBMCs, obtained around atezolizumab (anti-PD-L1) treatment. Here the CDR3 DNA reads TGTGCCAGCAGTGAAGCACCCCAGGTTCGTGGCTACACCTTC. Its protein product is CASSEAPQVRGYTF.